Below are 22 T cell receptor beta chains sequenced from a single sample in a study of T cells in narcolepsy. TCRdb keeps only in-frame clones here, not all; method: immunoSEQ multiplex PCR. The sample contains about 35,000 clones, 80% of which appear only once. Sequencing was performed on memory (CD45RA-) CD4+ T cells from blood. The receptors stem from a human donor in good health.

This rearrangement joins TRBV5-6 to TRBJ2-1; D is possibly TRBD1 (5 bases). The CDR3 spans 11 residues. Trimming left V 2 bases short and J 8 bases short, with 5 bases between. The germline V gene encodes CDR1 SGHDT and CDR2 YYEEEE. CDR3 bases: TGTGCCAGCAGCTTACAGGATGAGCAGTTCTTC. Protein sequence: CASSLQDEQFF.

The V gene is TRBV25-1, the J gene TRBJ2-1, with TRBD2 matching 10 bases. J gave up 7 bases and V 6 bases, and 9 bases lay outside the gene matches. Germline V CDR1 and CDR2: MGHDK, SYGVNS. The CDR3 totals 15 residues. The CDR3 here is CASRPALAGVNEQFF. The CDR3 DNA is TGTGCCAGCAGGCCTGCGCTAGCGGGAGTAAATGAGCAGTTCTTC.

The chain has TRBV5-1 and TRBJ2-3; TRBD2 aligns across 8 bases. This CDR3 contains 15 residues. J lost 0 bases, V lost 5 bases, and 5 bases had no gene match. CDR1 and CDR2 (germline): SGHRS, YFSETQ. The CDR3 reads CASRLAGSSTDTQYF. The CDR3 DNA reads TGCGCCAGCAGGTTAGCGGGGAGCAGCACAGATACGCAGTATTTT.

Concerning this clone: Its ends do not fully match the called genes, so a read error is possible. The sample has other DNA sequences that encode this CDR3 too. This sequence joins TRBV28 and TRBJ2-7; no definite D call. In germline, CDR1 is MDHEN, CDR2 SYDVKM. CDR3 size: 16 residues. The CDR3 DNA is TGCGCCAGCTCTGATACCCGGCCTGGCGCGACCCACGAGCAGTACTTC. Translation gives CASSDTRPGATHEQYF.

The V and J genes are TRBV28 and TRBJ2-3; 9 bases map to TRBD2. The CDR3 is 16 residues long. Trimming removed 6 bases from V and 6 bases from J; junction bases left unmatched: 13. CDR1 and CDR2 (germline): MDHEN, SYDVKM. DNA of the CDR3: TGTGCCAGCAGCACAAAAGGGGCGGGAGGGCCGGATACGCAGTATTTT. This sequence encodes CASSTKGAGGPDTQYF.

The chain recombines TRBV27 with TRBJ2-2, with 8 bases that match TRBD1. CDR1 MNHEY and CDR2 SMNVEV come from the germline V gene (reference sequence). The CDR3 is made up of 17 amino acids. V was clipped by 2 bases and J by 4 bases; unmatched bases: 9. The CDR3 loop reads CASSLARTGSVTGELFF. Here the CDR3 DNA reads TGTGCCAGCAGTTTAGCCCGGACAGGGTCGGTCACCGGGGAGCTGTTTTTT.

This clone was observed once. J is TRBJ2-5 and V is TRBV11-1; D perhaps matches TRBD1 (5 bases). From germline, CDR1 is SGHAT and CDR2 FQDESV (reference sequence). This CDR3 region has 12 residues. Deletions cut 1 base from V and 5 bases from J, with 5 bases between. The CDR3 nucleotides read TGTGCCAGCAGCTTAGACAGGGAGACCCAGTACTTC. Protein sequence: CASSLDRETQYF.

This chain links TRBV4-3 with TRBJ1-6, with 7 bases matching TRBD1. The CDR3 has 13 amino acids. V was pared by 5 bases and J by 7 bases, with 2 bases of the junction left unmatched. CDR1 is LGHNA, CDR2 YSLEER, per germline. CDR3 sequence: CASSGQVNSPLHF. CDR3 nucleotides: TGCGCCAGCAGCGGACAGGTGAATTCACCCCTCCACTTT.

In its sample, this clone was seen a few times. The gene calls are TRBV18 and TRBJ2-5; D possibly corresponds to TRBD2 (6 bases). The CDR3 extends over 16 amino acids. Germline assignment: CDR1 KGHSH and CDR2 LQKENI. V was pared by 5 bases and J by 1 base, with 17 bases between. CDR3 coding DNA: TGTGCCAGCTCATCGGGTATCGCGGGGATCCAAGAGACCCAGTACTTC. Translating gives CASSSGIAGIQETQYF.

CDR3 sequence reads: CASSLWTPGGYGYTF. CDR3 in DNA: TGTGCCAGCAGCTTGTGGACTCCAGGGGGTTATGGCTACACCTTC. The J gene is TRBJ1-2, the V gene TRBV5-6, with 7 bases lining up with TRBD1. The CDR3 has 15 residues. V shed 1 base and J 5 bases; nucleotides not matched to a gene: 8. The germline gives CDR1 SGHDT, CDR2 YYEEEE.

This clone turned up a few times. The J gene is TRBJ1-1, the V gene TRBV30; a possible D gene is TRBD1 (5 bases). The CDR3 spans 13 residues. Germline V CDR1 and CDR2: GTSNPN, SVGIG (reference sequence). V dropped 6 bases and J dropped 5 bases, with 16 bases sitting between them. The chain's CDR3 is CACLFRGGTEAFF. CDR3 in DNA: TGTGCCTGCCTATTCCGGGGGGGAACTGAAGCTTTCTTT.

CDR3 bases: TGTGCCAGCCAGGCCGGGGGTAGGTCCTACAATGAGCAGTTCTTC. Translation: CASQAGGRSYNEQFF. The V and J genes are TRBV11-1 and TRBJ2-1; possible D gene TRBD2, 6 bases. Per germline, CDR1 SGHAT and CDR2 FQDESV (reference sequence). CDR3 size: 15 residues. Trimming left V 8 bases short and J 1 base short, with 15 bases between.

The genes are TRBV5-1 and TRBJ2-3; no reliable D call. The germline gives CDR1 SGHRS, CDR2 YFSETQ. The CDR3 covers 13 residues. V lost 2 bases to trimming and J lost 0 bases, with 4 bases between them. The CDR3 sequence: CASSFASTDTQYF. In DNA form, the CDR3 reads TGCGCCAGCAGCTTCGCTAGCACAGATACGCAGTATTTT.

To note about this clone: The germline gene is not matched at one end of the junction; a read error may be the cause. CDR3 protein: CASTSTLGGGCFF. CDR3 DNA sequence: TGTGCCAGCACCTCCACGTTAGGCGGGGGGTGTTTCTTC. This rearrangement joins TRBV6-1 to TRBJ2-7; 8 bases line up with TRBD2. Looked up from germline, CDR1 is MNHNS and CDR2 is SASEGT. The CDR3 runs 13 residues.

The genes are TRBV7-9 and TRBJ2-1; 10 nucleotides match TRBD1. This CDR3 contains 18 residues. The V segment lost 6 bases and the J segment 3 bases; nucleotides outside the gene matches: 14. The germline CDR1 and CDR2 sequences are SEHNR and FQNEAQ (reference sequence). The chain's CDR3 is CASSSRSIRDRGYNEQFF. As DNA, the CDR3 is TGTGCCAGCAGTTCCCGAAGTATCCGGGACAGGGGCTACAATGAGCAGTTCTTC.

The chain uses TRBV6-6 and TRBJ1-5; D not resolved. CDR3 length: 13 amino acids. Germline CDR1 and CDR2: MNHNY and SVGAGI (reference sequence). V was trimmed by 2 bases and J by 6 bases, leaving 8 bases between them. The CDR3: CASSYEGIQPQHF. The CDR3 coding sequence is TGTGCCAGCAGTTACGAAGGGATTCAGCCCCAGCATTTT.

V gene TRBV10-3 combines with J gene TRBJ1-2; D is possibly TRBD1 (6 bases). Germline V CDR1 and CDR2: ENHRY, SYGVKD. This CDR3 has 12 amino acids. V lost 7 bases and J lost 7, with 13 bases in between. CDR3 residues: CAIKSQGSGYTF. The DNA for the CDR3 is TGTGCCATCAAATCCCAGGGGAGTGGCTACACCTTC.

V is TRBV6-4 and J is TRBJ1-6, with 11 bases fitting TRBD1. The CDR3 is made up of 15 amino acids. CDR1 is MRHNA, CDR2 SNTAGT, per germline. J was trimmed by 6 bases and V by 2 bases; bases with no gene match: 0. The CDR3 DNA reads TGTGCCAGCAGTGACGGGACAGGGGGTAATTCACCCCTCCACTTT. It specifies CASSDGTGGNSPLHF.

Here the CDR3 reads CASSQDERGGVTQYF. The CDR3 DNA reads as TGCGCCAGCAGCCAAGATGAGCGGGGGGGCGTTACGCAGTATTTT. The chain has TRBV4-1 and TRBJ2-3, with 10 nucleotides matching TRBD2. CDR1 and CDR2 (germline): MGHRA, YSYEKL. The V and J ends lost 0 bases and 8 bases, in that order; junction bases with no gene match: 5. The CDR3 contains 15 residues.

The chain couples TRBV5-4 to TRBJ2-3; the D is unclear. Germline V lookup: CDR1 SGHNT, CDR2 YYREEE (reference sequence). The V end lost 1 base, the J end lost 0 bases, and 12 bases lay between the germline ends. The CDR3 has 16 residues. CDR3 nucleotide sequence: TGTGCCAGCAGCTTGAGTGTCTCGGTCAGCACAGATACGCAGTATTTT. Translating it yields CASSLSVSVSTDTQYF.

This chain joins TRBV7-8 and TRBJ1-6; D perhaps matches TRBD1 (5 bases). Trimming cost V 3 bases and J 7 bases, with 13 bases left between them. The CDR3 is 15 amino acids. Germline CDR1 is SGHVS and CDR2 is FQNEAQ. In DNA, the CDR3 is TGTGCCAGCAGCTTCGGGGACGTAGGGAATTCACCCCTCCACTTT. Encoded protein: CASSFGDVGNSPLHF.

The chain couples TRBV10-3 to TRBJ2-3; 7 nucleotides line up with TRBD2. The CDR3 totals 13 residues. The ends lost 7 bases at V and 1 base at J; junction bases unmatched: 2. CDR1 is ENHRY and CDR2 is SYGVKD in the germline V gene. Written as DNA, the CDR3 is TGTGCCATCACTACTAGCGGCACAGATACGCAGTATTTT. It encodes CAITTSGTDTQYF.